The clone carrying this TCR beta chain was detected ten times or more. Per the germline V gene, CDR1 is SGHTA and CDR2 is FQGNSA. This CDR3 is 15 amino acids long. V shed 5 bases and J 2 bases; nucleotides not matched to a gene: 5. The entry originates in a study of response to subunit inactivated influenza vaccine. TCRdb passed the RT-PCR reads through MiXCR, listing each CDR3 protein once. The sample lists 500,000 to 600,000 distinct CDR3 sequences; 11% to 15% were seen once. J is TRBJ2-5 and V is TRBV7-2; 10 nucleotides agree with TRBD2. Here the sequenced sample was PBMCs from blood, taken roughly 12 days after vaccination. The receptor was isolated from a man aged 50 to 59 who received an inactivated influenza vaccine. CDR3 sequence (DNA): TGTGCCAGCAGCACTTCTAGCGGGAGTCAAGAGACCCAGTACTTC. The encoded protein is CASSTSSGSQETQYF. The whole variable domain, remainder taken from reference TRBV7-2 and TRBJ2-5, is GAGVSQSPSNKVTEKGKDVELRCDPISGHTALYWYRQSLGQGLEFLIYFQGNSAPDKSGLPSDRFSAERTGGSVSTLTIQRTQQEDSAVYLCASSTSSGSQETQYFGPGTRLLVL.